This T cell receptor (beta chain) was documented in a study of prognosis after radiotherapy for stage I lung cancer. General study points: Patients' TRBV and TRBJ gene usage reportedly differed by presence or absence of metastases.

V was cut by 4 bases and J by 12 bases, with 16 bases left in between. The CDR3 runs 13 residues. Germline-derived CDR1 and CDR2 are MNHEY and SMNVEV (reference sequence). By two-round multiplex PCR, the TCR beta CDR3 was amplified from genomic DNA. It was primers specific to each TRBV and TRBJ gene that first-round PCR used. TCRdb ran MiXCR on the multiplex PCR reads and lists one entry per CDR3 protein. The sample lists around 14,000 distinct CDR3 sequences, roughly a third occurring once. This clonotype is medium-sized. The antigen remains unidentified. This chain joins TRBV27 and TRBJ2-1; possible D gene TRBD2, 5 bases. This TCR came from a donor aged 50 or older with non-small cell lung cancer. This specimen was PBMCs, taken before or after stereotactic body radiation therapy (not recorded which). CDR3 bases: TGTGCCAGCAGTTGGACTGGGCCCTCAGGGCAGTTCTTC. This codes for CASSWTGPSGQFF.